The clone carrying this T cell receptor beta chain was seen just once. The antigen is unknown. The data originate from a study of shared clonotypes between healthy human individuals. Study-wide results and limits: Generally, estimated richness proved larger in naive subsets than it did in memory subsets. For naive CD4 cells, 5% to 6.5% of clonotypes were shared across a handful of donors.

Sequencing was at deep level. Profiling relied on immunoSEQ multiplex PCR, and the TCRdb table lists in-frame clones only, not all of them. The repertoire holds approximately 1.4 million clones, with 98% as singletons. V lost 0 bases, J lost 4 bases, and 13 bases lay in between. The CDR3 is 15 residues long. Germline V CDR1 and CDR2: LNHNV, YYDKDF (reference sequence). J is TRBJ2-7 and V is TRBV15; possible D gene TRBD2, 6 bases. This clonotype originated in a man aged 25-40 years in good health. The source material was naive CD4+ T cells sorted from blood. Regarding subset: CD45RA+ positively selected. The CDR3: CATSRDMGGDYEQYF. CDR3 DNA sequence: TGTGCCACCAGCAGAGATATGGGGGGAGATTACGAGCAGTACTTC. The full variable domain, completed using reference TRBV15 and TRBJ2-7, is DAMVIQNPRYQVTQFGKPVTLSCSQTLNHNVMYWYQQKSSQAPKLLFHYYDKDFNNEADTPDNFQSRRPNTSFCFLDIRSPGLGDTAMYLCATSRDMGGDYEQYFGPGTRLTVT.